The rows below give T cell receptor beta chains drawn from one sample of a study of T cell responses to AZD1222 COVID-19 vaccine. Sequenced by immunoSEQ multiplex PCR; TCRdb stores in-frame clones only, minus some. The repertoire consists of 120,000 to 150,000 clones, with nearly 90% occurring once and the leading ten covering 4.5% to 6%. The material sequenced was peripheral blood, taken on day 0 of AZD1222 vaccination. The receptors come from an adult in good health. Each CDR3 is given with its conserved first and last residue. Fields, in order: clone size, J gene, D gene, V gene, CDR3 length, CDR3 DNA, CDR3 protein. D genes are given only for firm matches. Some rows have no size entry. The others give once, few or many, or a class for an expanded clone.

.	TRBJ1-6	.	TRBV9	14	TGTGCCAGCAGCCCCGGGGTGGGAAATTCACCCCTCCACTTT	CASSPGVGNSPLHF
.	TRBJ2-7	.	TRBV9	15	TGTGCCAGCAGCGTAGGTTTGGCGGGAAACTACGAGCAGTACTTC	CASSVGLAGNYEQYF
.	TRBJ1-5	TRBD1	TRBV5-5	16	TGTGCCAGCAGGTCCGGGACAGGGATTAGCAATCAGCCCCAGCATTTT	CASRSGTGISNQPQHF
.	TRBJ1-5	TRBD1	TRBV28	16	TGTGCCAGCAGTCCCAAAGGACAGGGGGCAAGTCAGCCCCAGCATTTT	CASSPKGQGASQPQHF
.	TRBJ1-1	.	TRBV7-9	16	TGTGCCAGCAGCCCCCGGGCGGGGCCCCTGAACACTGAAGCTTTCTTT	CASSPRAGPLNTEAFF
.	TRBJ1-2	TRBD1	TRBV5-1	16	TGCGCCAGCAGCTTGGGCCAGGGACAGGGGTTCGGTGGCTACACCTTC	CASSLGQGQGFGGYTF
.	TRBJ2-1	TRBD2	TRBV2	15	TGTGCCAGCAGCAGGACTAGCGGAGGCACCAATGAGCAGTTCTTC	CASSRTSGGTNEQFF
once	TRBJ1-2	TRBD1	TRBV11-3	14	TGTGCCAGCAGCTCCAGGGACAGGGAAGGCGGCTACACCTTC	CASSSRDREGGYTF
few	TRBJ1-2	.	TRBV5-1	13	TGCGCCAGCAGCCCCAAAGGACAGCGGGGCTACACCTTC	CASSPKGQRGYTF
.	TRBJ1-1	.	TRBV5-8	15	TGTGCCAGCAGCCTCTGGGGGGGCGGGAACACTGAAGCTTTCTTT	CASSLWGGGNTEAFF
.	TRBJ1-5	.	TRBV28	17	TGTGCCAGCAGTCAGCGGGTCACGGGACTGAACAATCAGCCCCAGCATTTT	CASSQRVTGLNNQPQHF
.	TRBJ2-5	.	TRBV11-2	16	TGTGCCAGCAGCGCCCTAGGGAGGAGTCTCCAAGAGACCCAGTACTTC	CASSALGRSLQETQYF
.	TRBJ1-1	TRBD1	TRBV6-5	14	TGTGCCAGCAGTTACGACAGGGGGAACACTGAAGCTTTCTTT	CASSYDRGNTEAFF
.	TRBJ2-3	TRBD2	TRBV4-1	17	TGCGCCAGCAGCGCGCTTAGCGGGAGTTCAGGCACAGATACGCAGTATTTT	CASSALSGSSGTDTQYF
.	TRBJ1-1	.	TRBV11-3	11	TGTGCCAGCAGCCCTGGGGGGGAGGCTTTCTTT	CASSPGGEAFF
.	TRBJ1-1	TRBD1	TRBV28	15	TGTGCCAGCAGACCCTCCGGGACAGGGATTAGCGAAGCTTTCTTT	CASRPSGTGISEAFF
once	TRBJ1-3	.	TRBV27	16	TGTGCCAGCAGTTTCCTACAGGGAGTGGCAAGAAACACCATATATTTT	CASSFLQGVARNTIYF
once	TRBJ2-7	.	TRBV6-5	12	TGTGCCAGCAGTCAAAGGGGTTACGAGCAGTACTTC	CASSQRGYEQYF
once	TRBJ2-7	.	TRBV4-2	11	TGTGCCAGCAGGAGTACCTACGAGCAGTACTTC	CASRSTYEQYF
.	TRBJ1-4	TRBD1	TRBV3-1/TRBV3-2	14	TGTGCCAGCAGCCTCACAGGGGTAAAGGAAAAACTGTTTTTT	CASSLTGVKEKLFF
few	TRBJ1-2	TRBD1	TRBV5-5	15	TGTGCCAGCAGCGGACAGGGGATCGGTAACTATGGCTACACCTTC	CASSGQGIGNYGYTF
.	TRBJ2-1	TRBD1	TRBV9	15	TGTGCCAGCAGCGTAGACGTGGACAGGGGGAATGAGCAGTTCTTC	CASSVDVDRGNEQFF
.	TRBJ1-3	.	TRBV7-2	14	TGTGCCAGCAGCCAAGGAACAGGTTGGAACACCATATATTTT	CASSQGTGWNTIYF
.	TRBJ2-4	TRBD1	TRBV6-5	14	TGTGCCAGCATTAAGGGACAGGGGAGGAACATTCAGTACTTC	CASIKGQGRNIQYF
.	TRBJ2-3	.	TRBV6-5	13	TGTGCCAGCAGACGGGACACCACAGATACGCAGTATTTT	CASRRDTTDTQYF
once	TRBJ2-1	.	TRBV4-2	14	TGTGCCAGCAGCCAAGGACTAGACATTAATGAGCAGTTCTTC	CASSQGLDINEQFF
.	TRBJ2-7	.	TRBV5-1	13	TGCGCCAGCAGCCCGGATACGGCCTACGAGCAGTACTTC	CASSPDTAYEQYF
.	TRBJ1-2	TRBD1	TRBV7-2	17	TGTGCCAGCAGCCCTGGATCATCTACAGGGGCAAACTATGGCTACACCTTC	CASSPGSSTGANYGYTF
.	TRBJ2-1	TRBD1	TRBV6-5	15	TGTGCCAGCTCCATCGACAGGGGCTCCTACAATGAGCAGTTCTTC	CASSIDRGSYNEQFF
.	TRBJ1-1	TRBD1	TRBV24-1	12	TGTGCCACCAGTGAGGGACAGACTGAAGCTTTCTTT	CATSEGQTEAFF
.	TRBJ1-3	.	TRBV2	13	TGTGCCAGCAGGACGACAGCTGGAAACACCATATATTTT	CASRTTAGNTIYF
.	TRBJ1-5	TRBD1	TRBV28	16	TGTGCCAGCAGTTTAGGCAAAGGACAGGGTCGACAGCCCCAGCATTTT	CASSLGKGQGRQPQHF
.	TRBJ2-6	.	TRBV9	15	TGTGCCAGCAGGGACAGACGCTCTGGGGCCAACGTCCTGACTTTC	CASRDRRSGANVLTF